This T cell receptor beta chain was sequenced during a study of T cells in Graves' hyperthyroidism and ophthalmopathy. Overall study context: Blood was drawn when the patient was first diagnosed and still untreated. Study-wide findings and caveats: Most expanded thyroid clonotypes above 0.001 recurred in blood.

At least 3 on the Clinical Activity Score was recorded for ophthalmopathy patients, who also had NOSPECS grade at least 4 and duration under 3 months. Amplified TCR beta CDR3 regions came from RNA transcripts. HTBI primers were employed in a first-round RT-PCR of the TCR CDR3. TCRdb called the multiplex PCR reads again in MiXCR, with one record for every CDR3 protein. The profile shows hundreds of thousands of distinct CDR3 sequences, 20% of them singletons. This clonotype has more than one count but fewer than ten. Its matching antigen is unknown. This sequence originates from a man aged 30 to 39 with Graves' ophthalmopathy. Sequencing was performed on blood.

For the CDR3, the DNA is TGTGCCAGCAGTACCTGGGACAGGGGGTGGTTGAACACTGAAGCTTTCTTT. Its translation is CASSTWDRGWLNTEAFF. The V call is TRBV6-1, the J call TRBJ1-1; 11 bases match TRBD1. Unmatched junction bases numbered 8, after V lost 5 bases and J lost 0 bases. Germline CDR1 MNHNS, CDR2 SASEGT. This CDR3 region has 17 residues.